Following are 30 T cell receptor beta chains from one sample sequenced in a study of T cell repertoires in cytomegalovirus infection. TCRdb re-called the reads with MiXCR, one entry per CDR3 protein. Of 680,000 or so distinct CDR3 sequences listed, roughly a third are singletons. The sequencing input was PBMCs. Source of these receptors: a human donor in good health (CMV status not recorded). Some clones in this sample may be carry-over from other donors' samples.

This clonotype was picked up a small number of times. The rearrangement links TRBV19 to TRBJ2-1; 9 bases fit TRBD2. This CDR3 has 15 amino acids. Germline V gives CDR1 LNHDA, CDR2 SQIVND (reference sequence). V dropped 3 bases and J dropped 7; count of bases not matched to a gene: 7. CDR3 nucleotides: TGTGCCAGTAGTATCGCGGGAGGGATTGAGAATGAGCAGTTCTTC. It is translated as CASSIAGGIENEQFF.

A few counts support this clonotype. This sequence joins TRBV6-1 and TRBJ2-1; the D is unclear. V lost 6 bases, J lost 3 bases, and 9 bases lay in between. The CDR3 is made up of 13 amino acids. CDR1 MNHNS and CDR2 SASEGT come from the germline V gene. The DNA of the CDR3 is TGTGCCAGCAGGAACCGGATCTACAATGAGCAGTTCTTC. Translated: CASRNRIYNEQFF.

CDR3 in amino acids: CASSPRLAGATYNEQFF. The CDR3, as DNA: TGTGCCAGCAGCCCGCGACTAGCGGGAGCCACCTACAATGAGCAGTTCTTC. The genes are TRBV4-2 and TRBJ2-1; 12 bases align to TRBD2. Looked up from germline, CDR1 is LGHNA and CDR2 is YNFKEQ. The CDR3 consists of 17 residues. The trim removed 4 bases at V and 2 bases at J, leaving 6 bases unmatched.

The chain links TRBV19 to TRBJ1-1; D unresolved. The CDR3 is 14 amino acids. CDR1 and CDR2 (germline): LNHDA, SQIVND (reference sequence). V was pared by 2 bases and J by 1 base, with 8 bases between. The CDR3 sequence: CASSIYGGNTEAFF. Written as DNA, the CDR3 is TGTGCCAGTAGTATATATGGCGGGAACACTGAAGCTTTCTTT.

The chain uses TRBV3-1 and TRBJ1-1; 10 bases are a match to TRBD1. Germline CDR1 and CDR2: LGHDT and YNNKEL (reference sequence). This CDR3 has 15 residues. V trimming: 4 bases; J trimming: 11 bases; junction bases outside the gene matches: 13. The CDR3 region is CASSPWRIRTGGAFF. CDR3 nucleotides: TGTGCCAGCAGCCCCTGGCGGATCCGGACAGGGGGGGCTTTCTTT.

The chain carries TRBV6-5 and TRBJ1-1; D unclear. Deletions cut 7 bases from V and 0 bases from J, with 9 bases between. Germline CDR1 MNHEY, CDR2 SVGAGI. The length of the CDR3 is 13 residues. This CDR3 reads CASTPVLNTEAFF. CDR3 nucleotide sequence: TGTGCCAGCACCCCGGTGCTGAACACTGAAGCTTTCTTT.

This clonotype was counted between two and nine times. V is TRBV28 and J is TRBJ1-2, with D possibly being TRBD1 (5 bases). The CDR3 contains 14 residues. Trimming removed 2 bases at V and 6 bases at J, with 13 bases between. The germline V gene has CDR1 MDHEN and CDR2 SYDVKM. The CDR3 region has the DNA TGTGCCAGCAGTTTACTTTCGGCAGGGCATGGCTACACCTTC. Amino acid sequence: CASSLLSAGHGYTF.

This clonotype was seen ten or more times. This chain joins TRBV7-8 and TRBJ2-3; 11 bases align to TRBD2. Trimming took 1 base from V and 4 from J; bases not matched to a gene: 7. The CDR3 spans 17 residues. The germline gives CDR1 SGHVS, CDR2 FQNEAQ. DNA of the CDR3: TGTGCCAGCAGCTTAGGGCTAGCGGGAGGCCAAGCAGATACGCAGTATTTT. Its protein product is CASSLGLAGGQADTQYF. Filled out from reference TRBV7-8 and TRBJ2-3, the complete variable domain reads GAGVSQSPRYKVAKRGQDVALRCDPISGHVSLFWYQQALGQGPEFLTYFQNEAQLDKSGLPSDRFFAERPEGSVSTLKIQRTQQEDSAVYLCASSLGLAGGQADTQYFGPGTRLTVL.

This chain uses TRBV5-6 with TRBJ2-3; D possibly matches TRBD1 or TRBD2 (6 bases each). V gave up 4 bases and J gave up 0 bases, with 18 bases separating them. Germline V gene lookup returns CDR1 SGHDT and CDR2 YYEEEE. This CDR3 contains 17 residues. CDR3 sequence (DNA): TGTGCCAGCAGCCGAGGTCCGCCGGGGGCGAGCACAGATACGCAGTATTTT. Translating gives CASSRGPPGASTDTQYF.

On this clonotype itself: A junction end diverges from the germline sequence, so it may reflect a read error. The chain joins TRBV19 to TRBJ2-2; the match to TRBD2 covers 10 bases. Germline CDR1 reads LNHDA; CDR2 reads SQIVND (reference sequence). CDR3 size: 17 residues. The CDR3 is CPSSTLTSGILVGELFF. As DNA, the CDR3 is TGTCCCAGTAGTACCCTAACTAGCGGGATCTTGGTCGGGGAGCTGTTTTTT.

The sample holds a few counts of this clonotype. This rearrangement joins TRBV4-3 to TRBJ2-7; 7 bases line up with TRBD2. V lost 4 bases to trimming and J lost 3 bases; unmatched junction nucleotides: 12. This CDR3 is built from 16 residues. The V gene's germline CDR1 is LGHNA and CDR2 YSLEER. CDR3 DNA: TGCGCCAGCAGCCTGGGGAGGTTAGGCGGGAGCTACGAGCAGTACTTC. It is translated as CASSLGRLGGSYEQYF.

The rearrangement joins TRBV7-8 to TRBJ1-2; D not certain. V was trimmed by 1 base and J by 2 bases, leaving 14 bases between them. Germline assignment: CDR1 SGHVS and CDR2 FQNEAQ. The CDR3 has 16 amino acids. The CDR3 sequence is CASSLGLGKANYGYTF. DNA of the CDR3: TGTGCCAGCAGCTTAGGGTTGGGCAAGGCGAACTATGGCTACACCTTC.

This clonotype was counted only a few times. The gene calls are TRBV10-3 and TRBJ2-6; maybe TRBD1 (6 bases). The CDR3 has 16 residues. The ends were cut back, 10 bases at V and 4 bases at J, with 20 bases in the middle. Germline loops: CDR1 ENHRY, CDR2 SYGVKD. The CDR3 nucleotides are TGTGCCACCGCTACAGGGAACGTAGTCGGGGCCAACGTCCTGACTTTC. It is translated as CATATGNVVGANVLTF.

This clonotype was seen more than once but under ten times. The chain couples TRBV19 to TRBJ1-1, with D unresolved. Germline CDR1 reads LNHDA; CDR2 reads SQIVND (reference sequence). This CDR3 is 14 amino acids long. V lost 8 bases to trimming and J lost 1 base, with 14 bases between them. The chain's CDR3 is CASRAPRRNTEAFF. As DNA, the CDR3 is TGTGCCAGTCGGGCCCCCCGCAGGAACACTGAAGCTTTCTTT.

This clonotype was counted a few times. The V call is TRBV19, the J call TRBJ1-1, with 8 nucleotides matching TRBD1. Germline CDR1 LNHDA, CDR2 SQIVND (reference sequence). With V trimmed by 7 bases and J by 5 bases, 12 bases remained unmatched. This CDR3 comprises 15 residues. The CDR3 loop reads CASNSLGTGGTEAFF. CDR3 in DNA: TGTGCCAGTAACTCTTTGGGGACAGGAGGAACTGAAGCTTTCTTT.

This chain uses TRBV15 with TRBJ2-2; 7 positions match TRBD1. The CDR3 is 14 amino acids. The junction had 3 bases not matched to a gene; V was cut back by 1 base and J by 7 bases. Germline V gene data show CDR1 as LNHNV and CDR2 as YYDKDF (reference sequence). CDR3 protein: CATSRAGGVGELFF. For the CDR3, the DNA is TGTGCCACCAGCAGAGCAGGGGGTGTCGGGGAGCTGTTTTTT.

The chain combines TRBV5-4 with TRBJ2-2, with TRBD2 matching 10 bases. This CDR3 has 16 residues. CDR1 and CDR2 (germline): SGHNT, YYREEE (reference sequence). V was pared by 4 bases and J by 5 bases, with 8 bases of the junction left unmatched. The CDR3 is CASSHPGLARTGELFF. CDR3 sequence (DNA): TGTGCCAGCAGCCATCCGGGACTAGCGAGGACCGGGGAGCTGTTTTTT.

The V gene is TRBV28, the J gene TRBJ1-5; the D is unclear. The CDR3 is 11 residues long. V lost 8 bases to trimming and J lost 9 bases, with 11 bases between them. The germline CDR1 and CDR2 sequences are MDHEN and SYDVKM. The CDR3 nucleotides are TGTGCCAGCGGAGACCTCCGGCCCCAGCATTTT. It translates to CASGDLRPQHF.

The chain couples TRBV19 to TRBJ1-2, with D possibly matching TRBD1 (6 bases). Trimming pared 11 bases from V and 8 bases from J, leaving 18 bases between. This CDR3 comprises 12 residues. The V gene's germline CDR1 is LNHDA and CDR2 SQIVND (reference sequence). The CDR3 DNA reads TGTGCCGCCGGGACAAGGAATGGAGGCTACACCTTC. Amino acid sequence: CAAGTRNGGYTF.

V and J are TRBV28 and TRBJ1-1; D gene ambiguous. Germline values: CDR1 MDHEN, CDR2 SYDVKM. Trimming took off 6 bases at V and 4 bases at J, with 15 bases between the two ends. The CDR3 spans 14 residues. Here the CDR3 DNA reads TGTGCCAGCAGGATTAAGACCGTCGTCACTGAAGCTTTCTTT. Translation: CASRIKTVVTEAFF.

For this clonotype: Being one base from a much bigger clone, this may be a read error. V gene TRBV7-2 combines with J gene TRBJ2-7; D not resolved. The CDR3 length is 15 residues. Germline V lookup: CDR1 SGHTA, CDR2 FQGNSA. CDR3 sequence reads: CARSLGRSYSYEQYF. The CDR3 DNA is TGTGCCAGGAGCTTAGGGCGGAGCTACTCCTACGAGCAGTACTTC.

CDR3 nucleotide sequence: TGTGCCAGCAGCCATGGACTGGGCTACGATACGCAGTATTTT. Translated, it gives CASSHGLGYDTQYF. This rearrangement joins TRBV3-1 to TRBJ2-3, with D possibly TRBD2 on 5 matching bases. In germline, CDR1 is LGHDT, CDR2 YNNKEL (reference sequence). Trimming removed 3 bases from V and 6 bases from J, with 13 bases in between. The CDR3 has 14 residues.

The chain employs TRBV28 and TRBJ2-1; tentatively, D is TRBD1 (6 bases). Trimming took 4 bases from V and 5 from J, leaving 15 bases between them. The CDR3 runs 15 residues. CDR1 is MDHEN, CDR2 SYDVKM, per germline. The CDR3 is CASSSQGTGNNEQFF. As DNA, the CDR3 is TGTGCCAGCAGTTCCCAGGGGACGGGTAACAATGAGCAGTTCTTC.

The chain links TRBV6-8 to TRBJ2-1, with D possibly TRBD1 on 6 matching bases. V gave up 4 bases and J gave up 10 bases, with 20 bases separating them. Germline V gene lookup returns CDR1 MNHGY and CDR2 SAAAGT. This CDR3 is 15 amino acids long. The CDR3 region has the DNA TGTGCCAGCAGTTCGGGACACCCGGGCGGAGAGGAGCAGTTCTTC. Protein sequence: CASSSGHPGGEEQFF.

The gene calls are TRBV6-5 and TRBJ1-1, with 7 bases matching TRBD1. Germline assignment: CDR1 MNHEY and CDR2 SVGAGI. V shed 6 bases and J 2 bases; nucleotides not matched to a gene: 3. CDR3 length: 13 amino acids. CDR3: CASRDRDNTEAFF. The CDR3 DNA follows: TGTGCCAGCAGAGACAGGGACAACACTGAAGCTTTCTTT.

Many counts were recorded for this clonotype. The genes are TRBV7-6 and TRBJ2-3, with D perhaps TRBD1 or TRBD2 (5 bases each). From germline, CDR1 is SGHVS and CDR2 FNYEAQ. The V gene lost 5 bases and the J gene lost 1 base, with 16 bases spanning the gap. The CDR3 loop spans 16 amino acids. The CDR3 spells CASSLSSGTGTDTQYF. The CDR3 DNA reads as TGTGCCAGCAGCCTTTCCTCCGGGACCGGCACAGATACGCAGTATTTT.

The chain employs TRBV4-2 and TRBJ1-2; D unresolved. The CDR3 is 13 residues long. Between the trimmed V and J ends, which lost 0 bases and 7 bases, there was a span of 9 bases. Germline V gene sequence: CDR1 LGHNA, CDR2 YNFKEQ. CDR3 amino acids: CASSQDIRAGYTF. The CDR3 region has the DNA TGTGCCAGCAGCCAAGATATAAGAGCTGGCTACACCTTC.

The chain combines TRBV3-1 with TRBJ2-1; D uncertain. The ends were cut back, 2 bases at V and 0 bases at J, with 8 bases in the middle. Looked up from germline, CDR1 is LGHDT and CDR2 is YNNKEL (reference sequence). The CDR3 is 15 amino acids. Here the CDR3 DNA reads TGTGCCAGCAGCCAACAGCCGAGCTCCTACAATGAGCAGTTCTTC. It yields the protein CASSQQPSSYNEQFF.

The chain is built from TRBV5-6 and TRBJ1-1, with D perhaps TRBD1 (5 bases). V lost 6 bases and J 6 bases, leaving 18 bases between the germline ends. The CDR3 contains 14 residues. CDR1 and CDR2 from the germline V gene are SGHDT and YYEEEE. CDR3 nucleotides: TGTGCCAGCACTCAGGGATTCGAGATCCCTGAAGCTTTCTTT. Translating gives CASTQGFEIPEAFF.

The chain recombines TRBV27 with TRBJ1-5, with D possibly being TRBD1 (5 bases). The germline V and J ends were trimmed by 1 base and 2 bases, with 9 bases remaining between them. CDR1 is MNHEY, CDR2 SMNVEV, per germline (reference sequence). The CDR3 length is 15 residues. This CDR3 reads CASSLWAQGNQPQHF. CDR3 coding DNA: TGTGCCAGCAGTTTATGGGCACAGGGCAATCAGCCCCAGCATTTT.